This T cell receptor (beta chain) was captured by sequencing in a study of blood T cell repertoires in COVID-19. Study at large: Researchers got acute and convalescent COVID-19 samples from the United States, Italy and Spain.

TCRdb keeps only in-frame clones here, not all; method: immunoSEQ multiplex PCR. Among approximately 300,000 clones listed, around 87% were seen once. The CDR3 is made up of 12 amino acids. The V gene lost 7 bases and the J gene lost 10 bases, with 11 bases spanning the gap. Germline V gene data show CDR1 as MDHEN and CDR2 as SYDVKM. This clone was seen more than once but under ten times. The V gene is TRBV28, the J gene TRBJ1-6; no clear D gene. Sequencing was done on a sample of peripheral blood. The sequence was collected from a woman in her forties or fifties with active or convalescent COVID-19. The CDR3 region is CASKASGSPLHF. In nucleotides, the CDR3 is TGTGCCAGCAAGGCCTCCGGGTCACCCCTCCACTTT.